This T cell receptor (beta chain) was documented in a study of OX40 agonist ivuxolimab in advanced cancers. Points from the study as a whole: Certain nonresponders likewise exhibited a low normalized T-cell clonal expansion.

The ends were cut back, 3 bases at V and 4 bases at J, with 10 bases in the middle. This CDR3 is built from 15 residues. The germline CDR1 and CDR2 sequences are LNHDA and SQIVND (reference sequence). TCRdb's copy holds only in-frame clones and misses some; the assay was immunoSEQ multiplex PCR. The sample consists of under 85,000 clones, 94% of them appearing once. Notes on this clone: Its antigen remains unidentified.

The chain combines TRBV19 with TRBJ2-6, with a weak D call TRBD2 (6 bases). The sequences come from CD4+ or CD8+ T cells sorted from blood, collected in a trial of the OX40 agonist ivuxolimab. The sequence came from an adult with an advanced solid tumor such as melanoma, head and neck, liver or kidney cancer. The CDR3 here is CASSIMAGGANVLTF. The CDR3 DNA follows: TGTGCCAGTAGTATCATGGCGGGAGGGGCCAACGTCCTGACTTTC.